One and the same sample provided the 12 T cell receptor beta chains below, sequenced in a study of tumor and adjacent non-tumor tissue in lung cancer. TCRbeta libraries were built with three rounds of nested PCR, modified from ARM-PCR. TCRdb recomputed calls from the multiplex PCR reads with MiXCR, one row per CDR3 protein. The data show some 120,000 distinct CDR3 sequences, around three fifths seen once. RNA was extracted from bulk tissue without any cell sorting. The sample was lung tumor tissue. The receptors come from a man aged 25 to 40 with non-small cell lung cancer.

About this clonotype: Mismatch with germline at one junction end may stem from a read error. The V and J genes are TRBV6-5 and TRBJ2-5; D gene unclear. Germline loops: CDR1 MNHEY, CDR2 SVGAGI. The CDR3 consists of 14 residues. CDR3 nucleotide sequence: TGTGCCAGCAGGATCGGTTTGGCCCGAGAGGCCCAGTACTTC. Its translation: CASRIGLAREAQYF.

This clonotype appeared a single time. A read error may be the cause here, since a much bigger clone is one base away. The J gene is TRBJ2-7, the V gene TRBV20-1; no clear D. The CDR3 consists of 12 residues. The V gene's germline CDR1 is DFQATT and CDR2 SNEGSKA (reference sequence). The CDR3 DNA follows: TGCAATGCTAGAAGCCGGATCTACGAGCAGTACTTC. Protein sequence: CNARSRIYEQYF.

Worth noting for this clonotype: Because it lacks the conserved phenylalanine or tryptophan at the end, this CDR3 is likely a read error. The gene calls are TRBV20-1 and TRBJ1-1; no reliable D call. The CDR3 is 15 residues long. The germline gives CDR1 DFQATT, CDR2 SNEGSKA (reference sequence). V gave up 3 bases and J gave up 2 bases, with 16 bases separating them. The CDR3: CSASPEEGLNTEAFS. The DNA of the CDR3 is TGCAGTGCTAGTCCCGAGGAGGGCCTAAACACTGAAGCTTTCTCT.

This clonotype was found many times. This chain joins TRBV12-3 or TRBV12-4 and TRBJ1-1; D is perhaps TRBD1 (5 bases). The CDR3 has 13 amino acids. V was clipped by 7 bases and J by 4 bases, with 13 bases between them. This CDR3 reads CASTQTESTEAFF. The CDR3, as DNA: TGTGCCAGCACCCAGACAGAGAGCACTGAAGCTTTCTTT.

The rearrangement links TRBV12-3 or TRBV12-4 to TRBJ2-7; 10 bases fit TRBD2. CDR3 length equals 17 residues. J lost 2 bases, V lost 6 bases, and 13 bases had no gene match. The CDR3: CASSPGLAEENTYEQYF. CDR3 nucleotides: TGTGCCAGCAGCCCAGGACTAGCGGAAGAGAACACCTACGAGCAGTACTTC.

This clonotype was seen ten or more times. The gene calls are TRBV20-1 and TRBJ1-2; possibly TRBD1 for D (5 bases). Per the germline V gene, CDR1 is DFQATT and CDR2 is SNEGSKA (reference sequence). V lost 5 bases, J lost 6 bases, and 19 bases lay in between. CDR3 length equals 14 residues. CDR3 in DNA: TGCAGTGCTGCATCGTGGGGGTTTGGTGATGGCTACACCTTC. It specifies CSAASWGFGDGYTF.

Concerning this clonotype: Possible read error: a much larger clone is one base away. This sequence joins TRBV4-2 and TRBJ2-7, with 11 positions matching TRBD1. CDR1 LGHNA and CDR2 YNFKEQ come from the germline V gene. V was pared by 10 bases and J by 7 bases, with 12 bases of the junction left unmatched. This CDR3 spans 14 amino acids. CDR3: CANPAGQGVGEQYF. As DNA, the CDR3 is TGTGCCAACCCTGCGGGACAGGGGGTGGGAGAGCAGTACTTC.

A note on this clonotype: The CDR3 does not close with the conserved phenylalanine or tryptophan, likely indicating a read error. The J gene is TRBJ1-5, the V gene TRBV20-1; D gene unclear. The CDR3 is made up of 14 amino acids. Germline assignment: CDR1 DFQATT and CDR2 SNEGSKA (reference sequence). The DNA of the CDR3 is TGCAGTGCTAGTGGGGATTATAGCAGTCAGCCCCAGCATTAT. This sequence encodes CSASGDYSSQPQHY.

In its sample, this clonotype was seen once. A junction end diverges from the germline sequence, so it may reflect a read error. The rearrangement uses TRBV6-5 and TRBJ2-2; D is tentatively TRBD1 or TRBD2 (6 bases each). The CDR3 spans 16 residues. Per germline, CDR1 MNHEY and CDR2 SVGAGI. CDR3 in DNA: TGTGCCAGCAGTTACTCTTGGGGGGCGAACACCTGGGAGCTGCTTTTT. Protein product: CASSYSWGANTWELLF.

As to this clonotype: This may come from a read error, since a much larger clone is one base off. This chain connects TRBV6-1 to TRBJ1-1; 8 bases agree with TRBD1. The CDR3 is 15 residues long. The germline V gene encodes CDR1 MNHNS and CDR2 SASEGT. Unmatched junction bases numbered 9, after V lost 8 bases and J lost 1 base. The CDR3 DNA is TGTGCCAGCGGTTTAGGACAGGGTTGGAACACTGAAGCTTTCTTT. Translating it yields CASGLGQGWNTEAFF.

Remarks on this clonotype: One junction end does not reproduce the germline sequence, and a read error may be involved. J is TRBJ1-5 and V is TRBV6-5; D is ambiguous. TRBJ2-3 matches the DNA end more closely, so the J call is doubtful. CDR1 MNHEY and CDR2 SVGAGI come from the germline V gene. CDR3 length equals 15 residues. The CDR3: CPSSKGSVSNQPQYF. The CDR3, as DNA: TGTCCCAGTTCGAAGGGTTCGGTAAGCAATCAGCCCCAGTATTTT.

Ten or more counts support this clonotype. The chain employs TRBV20-1 and TRBJ2-3; perhaps D is TRBD1 or TRBD2 (5 bases each). The CDR3 covers 15 residues. Germline V gene sequence: CDR1 DFQATT, CDR2 SNEGSKA (reference sequence). The CDR3 region has the DNA TGCAGCTTATTTGGGACCCTTACGGCTGGGCGTTTGCAGTATTTT. Its translation: CSLFGTLTAGRLQYF.